This T cell receptor beta chain stems from a study of blood T cell repertoires in COVID-19. Study information: Samples of COVID-19 (acute and convalescent) were obtained from the United States, Italy and Spain. T cells, B-cell-depleted T cells, or PBMCs supplied cDNA or gDNA.

With 1 base clipped from V and 0 bases from J, the junction kept 6 bases outside the gene matches. CDR3 length: 18 amino acids. Germline V lookup: CDR1 MNHNS, CDR2 SASEGT. The assay was immunoSEQ multiplex PCR, and TCRdb's table has in-frame clones only and misses some. The table shows some 170,000 clones, with approximately 80% occurring only once. This clonotype was obtained from a woman aged 45-60 years who had recovered from COVID-19. The sample was PBMCs or T cells enriched from blood (not recorded which). V is TRBV6-1 and J is TRBJ2-5; 12 bases line up with TRBD2. The CDR3 sequence is CASSEGLAGARNQETQYF. In nucleotides, the CDR3 is TGTGCCAGCAGTGAAGGACTAGCGGGAGCGAGGAACCAAGAGACCCAGTACTTC.